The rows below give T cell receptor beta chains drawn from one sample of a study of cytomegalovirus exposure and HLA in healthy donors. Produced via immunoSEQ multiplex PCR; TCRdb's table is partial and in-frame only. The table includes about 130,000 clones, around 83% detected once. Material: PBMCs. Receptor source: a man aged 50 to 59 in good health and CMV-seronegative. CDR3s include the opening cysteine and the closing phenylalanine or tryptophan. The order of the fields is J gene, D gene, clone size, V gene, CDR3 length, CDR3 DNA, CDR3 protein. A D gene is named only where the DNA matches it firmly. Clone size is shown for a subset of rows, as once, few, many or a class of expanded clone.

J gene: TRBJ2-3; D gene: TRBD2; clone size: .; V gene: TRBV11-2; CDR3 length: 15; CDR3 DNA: TGTGCCAGCAGCTTAGTGGGGACTAGCGGGGCCCTGCAGTATTTT; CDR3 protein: CASSLVGTSGALQYF
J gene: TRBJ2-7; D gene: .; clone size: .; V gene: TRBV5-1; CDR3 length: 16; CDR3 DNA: TGCGCCAGCAGCCGAGGTCCGGGACAAATATTCTACGAGCAGTACTTC; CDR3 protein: CASSRGPGQIFYEQYF
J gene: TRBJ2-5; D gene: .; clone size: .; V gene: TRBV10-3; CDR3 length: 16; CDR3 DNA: TGTGCCATCAGTGAGTCGGTTAACAGGGTAGGAGAGACCCAGTACTTC; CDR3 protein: CAISESVNRVGETQYF
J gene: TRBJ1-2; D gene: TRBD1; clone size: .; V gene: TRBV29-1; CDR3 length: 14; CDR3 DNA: TGCAGCGTCCCGGTCGTGGACAGGGTCTATGGCTACACCTTC; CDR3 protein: CSVPVVDRVYGYTF
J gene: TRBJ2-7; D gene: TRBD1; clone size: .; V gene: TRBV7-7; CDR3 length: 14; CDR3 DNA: TGTGCTAGCAGCTCCGGACAGGTAACCTACGAGCAGTACTTC; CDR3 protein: CASSSGQVTYEQYF
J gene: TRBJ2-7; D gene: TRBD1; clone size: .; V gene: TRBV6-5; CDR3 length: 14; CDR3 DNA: TGTGCCAGCAGTGCGCGGACAGGAGTTTACGAGCAGTACTTC; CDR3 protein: CASSARTGVYEQYF
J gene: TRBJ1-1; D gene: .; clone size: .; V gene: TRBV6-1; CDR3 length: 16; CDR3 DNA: TGTGCCAGCAGTGAAGCGTCGGCAGGTGGGAACACTGAAGCTTTCTTT; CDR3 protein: CASSEASAGGNTEAFF
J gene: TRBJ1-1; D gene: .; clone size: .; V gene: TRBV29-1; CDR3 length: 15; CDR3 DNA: TGCAGCGTTGAAGCTCCATCGGGGGTGAACACTGAAGCTTTCTTT; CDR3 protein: CSVEAPSGVNTEAFF
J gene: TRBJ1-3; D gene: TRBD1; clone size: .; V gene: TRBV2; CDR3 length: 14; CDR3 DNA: TGTGCCAGCAGGACAGGGGAGGCTGGCCACACCATATATTTT; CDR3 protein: CASRTGEAGHTIYF
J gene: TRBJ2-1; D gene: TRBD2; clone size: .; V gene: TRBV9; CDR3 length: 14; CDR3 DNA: TGTGCCAGCAGCCCGCGGGGGTATAACAATGAGCAGTTCTTC; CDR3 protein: CASSPRGYNNEQFF
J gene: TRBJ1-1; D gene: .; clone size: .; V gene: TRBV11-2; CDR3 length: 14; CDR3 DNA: TGTGCCAGCAGCTTTCAGAAACCGAACACTGAAGCTTTCTTT; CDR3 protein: CASSFQKPNTEAFF
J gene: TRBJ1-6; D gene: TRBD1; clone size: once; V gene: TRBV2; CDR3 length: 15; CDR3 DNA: TGTGCCAGCAGGGGAAGGGGGACAGGCAATTCACCCCTCCACTTT; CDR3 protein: CASRGRGTGNSPLHF
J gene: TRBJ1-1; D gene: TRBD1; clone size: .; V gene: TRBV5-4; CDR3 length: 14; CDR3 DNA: TGTGCCAGCAGCGCGGGACAGCCGAGCACTGAAGCTTTCTTT; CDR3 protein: CASSAGQPSTEAFF
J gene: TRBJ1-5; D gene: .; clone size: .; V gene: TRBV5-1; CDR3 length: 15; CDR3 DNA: TGCGCCAGCAGCGCAAGTGGGGGGACGGATCAGCTCCAGCATTTT; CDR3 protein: CASSASGGTDQLQHF
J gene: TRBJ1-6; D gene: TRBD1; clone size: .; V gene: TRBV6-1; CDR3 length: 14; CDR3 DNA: TGTGCCAGCAGTGGCAGGGGGCTAGATTCACCCCTCCACTTT; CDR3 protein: CASSGRGLDSPLHF
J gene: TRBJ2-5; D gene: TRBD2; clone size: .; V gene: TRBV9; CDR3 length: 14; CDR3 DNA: TGTGCCAGCAGTCGGACTAGCGGTCAAGAGACCCAGTACTTC; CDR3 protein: CASSRTSGQETQYF